A selection of T cell receptor beta chains follows, all from one sample in a study of siplizumab effects on memory and regulatory T cells. Assay: immunoSEQ multiplex PCR; the TCRdb copy retains only in-frame clones and omits some. The sample holds approximately 9,500 clones, about 46% seen once. Their antigens are not known. The sequenced material came from CFSE-low (dividing) CD8+ T cells sorted from an allogeneic mixed lymphocyte reaction. These receptor sequences come from a human donor in good health; the cells came from an allogeneic mixed lymphocyte reaction. Both conserved end residues are part of each CDR3. A D gene is named only where the DNA matches it firmly. Rows give clone size only sometimes, using once, few, many, or a class for an expanded clone.

TRBV18	NA	TRBJ2-2	NA	TGTGCCAGCCGACGACGGGAGAACACCGGGGAGCTGTTTTTT	CASRRRENTGELFF
TRBV4-1	medium-sized	TRBJ2-2	NA	TGCGCCAGCAGCCAAGTACCTGGGGGGCAGGGCGGGGAGCTGTTTTTT	CASSQVPGGQGGELFF
TRBV6-5	medium-sized	TRBJ1-2	NA	TGTGCCAGCAGTTTATCCGGCACGTATGGCTACACCTTC	CASSLSGTYGYTF
TRBV13	medium-sized	TRBJ2-5	NA	TGTGCCAGCAGCACCAGACGAATCCAAGAGACCCAGTACTTC	CASSTRRIQETQYF
TRBV7-2	few	TRBJ2-1	TRBD2	TGTGCCAGCAGCTTCGCTAGCGGTACCTACAATGAGCAGTTCTTC	CASSFASGTYNEQFF
TRBV5-6	medium-sized	TRBJ2-7	NA	TGTGCCAGCAGCAGTATAGGGGGGCACGAGCAGTACTTC	CASSSIGGHEQYF
TRBV5-6	few	TRBJ2-7	TRBD1	TGTGCCAGCAGCTTGGGGGCAGGGGGCTACGAGCAGTACTTC	CASSLGAGGYEQYF
TRBV4-1	few	TRBJ1-1	TRBD1	TGCGCCAGCAGCGAAGGACAGGGGCACCTTTACCCTGAAGCTTTCTTT	CASSEGQGHLYPEAFF
TRBV4-2	NA	TRBJ1-6	NA	TGTGCCAGCCGGACAGCGGATAATTCACCCCTCCACTTT	CASRTADNSPLHF
TRBV29-1	few	TRBJ2-7	TRBD1	TGCAGCGTCGACAGGGGGGCCTACGAGCAGTACTTC	CSVDRGAYEQYF
TRBV9	few	TRBJ2-3	NA	TGTGCCAGCAGCGGCAACAGAGATACGCAGTATTTT	CASSGNRDTQYF
TRBV5-1	NA	TRBJ1-1	NA	TGCGCCAGCAGCACTCCCGCGGGGGGAGACACTGAAGCTTTCTTT	CASSTPAGGDTEAFF
TRBV29-1	NA	TRBJ2-5	NA	TGCAGCGCCCCGTTTGACAGGAACCAAGAGACCCAGTACTTC	CSAPFDRNQETQYF
TRBV27	medium-sized	TRBJ2-7	NA	TGTGCCAGCAGTGCAGGGACTGGCTCCTACGAGCAGTACTTC	CASSAGTGSYEQYF
TRBV5-5	NA	TRBJ2-5	NA	TGTGCCAGCAGCTTGGGTGCGGTGGGGGACTTCAGGGAGACCCAGTACTTC	CASSLGAVGDFRETQYF
TRBV23-1	NA	TRBJ2-5	NA	TGCGCCAGCAGTCAATCGTCGGGTAGTCAAGAGACCCAGTACTTC	CASSQSSGSQETQYF
TRBV5-1	few	TRBJ2-7	TRBD2	TGCGCCAGCAGCTTGGAATGGGGGGGAACCTACGAGCAGTACTTC	CASSLEWGGTYEQYF
TRBV6-5	medium-sized	TRBJ2-2	TRBD1	TGTGCCAGCAGTCCCGGACAGGGAACCGGGGAGCTGTTTTTT	CASSPGQGTGELFF
TRBV30	once	TRBJ1-3	NA	TGTGCCTGGAGCCCGGACACCTTCTCTGGAAACACCATATATTTT	CAWSPDTFSGNTIYF
TRBV13	medium-sized	TRBJ2-7	NA	TGTGCCAGCAGCTCCGGAGAGTACGAGCAGTACTTC	CASSSGEYEQYF
TRBV9	few	TRBJ2-7	TRBD2	TGTGCCAGCAGCGTTGGGGGACTACCCTCCTACGAGCAGTACTTC	CASSVGGLPSYEQYF
TRBV15	NA	TRBJ1-4	NA	TGTGCCACCAGCTCACCCGGGGAGGGGGTGGAGGAAAAACTGTTTTTT	CATSSPGEGVEEKLFF
TRBV5-8	NA	TRBJ2-7	TRBD1	TGTGCCAGCAGCTACCGGGACAGCTCCTACGAGCAGTACTTC	CASSYRDSSYEQYF
TRBV21-1	many	TRBJ2-6	NA	TGTGCCAGCAGCAATCGGGACAGAGCAAGCTCTGGGGCCAACGTCCTGACTTTC	CASSNRDRASSGANVLTF
TRBV27	NA	TRBJ2-1	TRBD2	TGTGCCAGGGACCTAGCGGGAGGGGAGCATGAGCAGTTCTTC	CARDLAGGEHEQFF